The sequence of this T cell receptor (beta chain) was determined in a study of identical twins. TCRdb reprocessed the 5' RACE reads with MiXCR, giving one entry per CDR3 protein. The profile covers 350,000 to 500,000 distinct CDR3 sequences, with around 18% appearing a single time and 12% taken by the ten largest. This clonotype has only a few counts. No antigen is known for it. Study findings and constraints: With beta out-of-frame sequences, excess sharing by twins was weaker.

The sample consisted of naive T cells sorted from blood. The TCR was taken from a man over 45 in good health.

The CDR3 DNA follows: TGTGCCAGCAGTTACTCATTAGCGGGAGGTGCCTCCTACGAGCAGTACTTC. It codes for CASSYSLAGGASYEQYF. The chain recombines TRBV6-5 with TRBJ2-7, with 10 nucleotides matching TRBD2. The germline gives CDR1 MNHEY, CDR2 SVGAGI. The CDR3 is 17 amino acids. Trimming removed 0 bases from V and 0 bases from J; junction bases left unmatched: 5.